Listed here is a single T cell receptor (beta chain). Antigen: not known. Sampling of blood occurred at baseline, cycle 4 day 1, and cycle 7 day 1. This table comes from immunoSEQ multiplex PCR, and its TCRdb copy is limited to in-frame clones, with some not included. The sample records some 43,000 clones, approximately 87% being singletons. This entry comes from a study of OX40 agonist ivuxolimab in advanced cancers. Study observations and caveats: Low normalized T-cell clonal expansion was also seen in some nonresponders. Clonal expansion by week 6 occurred in CD4+ and CD8+ blood T cells (at 0.1 to 3.0 mg/kg).

Sample: CD4+ or CD8+ T cells sorted from blood, taken in a trial of the OX40 agonist ivuxolimab. This clonotype originated in an adult with an advanced solid tumor such as melanoma, head and neck, liver or kidney cancer.

The CDR3 nucleotides are TGTGCCAGCAGTTACTCGATGGCAGGGGATCAGCCCCAGCATTTT. Translating it yields CASSYSMAGDQPQHF. The rearrangement joins TRBV6-6 to TRBJ1-5, with D possibly being TRBD1 (6 bases). The CDR3 sequence is 15 residues long. Germline-derived CDR1 and CDR2 are MNHNY and SVGAGI (reference sequence). Trimming took off 0 bases at V and 5 bases at J, with 11 bases between the two ends.